A selection of T cell receptor beta chains follows, all from one sample in a study of Ad26.COV2.S vaccination and SARS-CoV-2 variants. Here immunoSEQ multiplex PCR was the method, and the copy in TCRdb shows in-frame clones only, minus some. The table includes over 450,000 clones, 80% to 90% detected once. Sequences were derived from peripheral blood, sampled in a trial of Ad26.COV2.S vaccine versus placebo. Source of these receptors: a person between 18 and 65 years old who received the Ad26.COV2.S COVID-19 vaccine or a placebo. The CDR3 runs from the conserved cysteine through the conserved F or W. The D gene is left open where the match is weak.

v_gene	j_gene	d_gene	CDR3nt	CDR3aa
TRBV20-1	TRBJ1-1	TRBD1	TGCAGTGCGGACAGGGGAACTGAAGCTTTCTTT	CSADRGTEAFF
TRBV9	TRBJ2-1	TRBD2	TGTGCCAGCAGCGACGGACTAGCGGGGCAATACAATGAGCAGTTCTTC	CASSDGLAGQYNEQFF
TRBV29-1	TRBJ2-7	TRBD2	TGCAGCGTCGGTCTAGCGGGACACTCCTACGAGCAGTACTTC	CSVGLAGHSYEQYF
TRBV2	TRBJ1-2	-	TGTGCCAGACGGGGGTCAGGGGAGGACTATGGCTACACCTTC	CARRGSGEDYGYTF
TRBV7-3	TRBJ2-3	-	TGTGCCAGCAGCCAAAACTGGGCAGATACGCAGTATTTT	CASSQNWADTQYF
TRBV19	TRBJ2-4	TRBD2	TGTGCCAGTAGTTCAGGCCGGGGGGGCTCCAAAAACATTCAGTACTTC	CASSSGRGGSKNIQYF
TRBV7-8	TRBJ1-6	TRBD1	TGTGCCAGCAGCATCAGGACAGGGACCTCGACCCTCCACTTT	CASSIRTGTSTLHF
TRBV11-3	TRBJ2-7	-	TGTGCCAGCAGCTTAGCGGGGAACGAGCAGTACTTC	CASSLAGNEQYF
TRBV19	TRBJ2-3	TRBD2	TGTGCCAGTACCCCGGGCGGGAGTACCGATACGCAGTATTTT	CASTPGGSTDTQYF
TRBV4-3	TRBJ2-6	-	TGCGCCAGCAGCCAAGATAGGTGGGACTCTGGGGCCAACGTCCTGACTTTC	CASSQDRWDSGANVLTF